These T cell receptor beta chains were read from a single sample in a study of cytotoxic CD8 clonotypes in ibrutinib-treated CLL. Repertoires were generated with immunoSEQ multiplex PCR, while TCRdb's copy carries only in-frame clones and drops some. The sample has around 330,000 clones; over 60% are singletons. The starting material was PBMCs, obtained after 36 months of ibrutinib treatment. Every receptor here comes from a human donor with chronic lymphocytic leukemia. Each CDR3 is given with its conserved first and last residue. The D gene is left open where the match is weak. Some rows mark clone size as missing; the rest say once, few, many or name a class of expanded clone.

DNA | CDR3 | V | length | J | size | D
TGCACCTTTTACGAGCAGTACTTC | CTFYEQYF | TRBV20-1 | 8 | TRBJ2-7 | . | .
TGTGCCAGCAGCCCAGGACTATTCTACGAGCAGTACTTC | CASSPGLFYEQYF | TRBV5-6 | 13 | TRBJ2-7 | . | .
TGTGCCAGCAGCCCCTGGGGGCCTTCCTACGAGCAGTACTTC | CASSPWGPSYEQYF | TRBV7-2 | 14 | TRBJ2-7 | . | .
TGCGCCAGCAGCCCGGACTCACGCTCTGGAAACACCATATATTTT | CASSPDSRSGNTIYF | TRBV4-1 | 15 | TRBJ1-3 | . | .
TGTGCCAGCAGCTTAATAATAGTGATGAACACCGGGGAGCTGTTTTTT | CASSLIIVMNTGELFF | TRBV7-8 | 16 | TRBJ2-2 | few | .
TGTGCCAGCAGTCCAACCAGGGACGGGATCTATGGCTACACCTTC | CASSPTRDGIYGYTF | TRBV7-6 | 15 | TRBJ1-2 | . | .
TGTGCCAGCAGCCGGTGGACTAGCGGTTACCAAGAGACCCAGTACTTC | CASSRWTSGYQETQYF | TRBV5-6 | 16 | TRBJ2-5 | . | TRBD2
TGTGCCAGCAGTGATCTGGGGATAGGTGAAGCTTTCTTT | CASSDLGIGEAFF | TRBV6-1 | 13 | TRBJ1-1 | . | .
TGTGCCACCAGCACTGGGACAGGCTATGGCTACACCTTC | CATSTGTGYGYTF | TRBV15 | 13 | TRBJ1-2 | . | TRBD1
TGTGCCAGTAGTATAGTCACTAGCGGGGAGTTCGAGCAGTACTTC | CASSIVTSGEFEQYF | TRBV19 | 15 | TRBJ2-7 | . | TRBD2
TGTGCCAGCAGCTTAATTGTCGGCTATGAAGCTTTCTTT | CASSLIVGYEAFF | TRBV11-2 | 13 | TRBJ1-1 | . | .
TGTGCCAGCAGTTTCCCTATCGGGACATACCAAGGGACCCAGTACTTC | CASSFPIGTYQGTQYF | TRBV7-9 | 16 | TRBJ2-5 | . | .
TGCAGCGTTGAATCCCAGACCAGAACCCAGTACTTC | CSVESQTRTQYF | TRBV29-1 | 12 | TRBJ2-5 | . | .
TGTGCCACCAGCTTCCCTGGGGGGGGAGACATTCAGTACTTC | CATSFPGGGDIQYF | TRBV15 | 14 | TRBJ2-4 | few | TRBD2
TGTGCCAGCAGCTTAGTGGGACAGGGGATCAATGAGCAGTTCTTC | CASSLVGQGINEQFF | TRBV7-9 | 15 | TRBJ2-1 | . | TRBD1
TGCGCCAGCAGCGCCCGTCCTGGGGCTGGCTACACCTTC | CASSARPGAGYTF | TRBV5-1 | 13 | TRBJ1-2 | . | .
TGTGCCAGCAGTGACGGGTTTCTCTCTACAGATACGCAGTATTTT | CASSDGFLSTDTQYF | TRBV2 | 15 | TRBJ2-3 | . | .
TGTGCCACCAGCAGGACAGGTAGATTTTTCAGCGGTGAGCGGTACTTC | CATSRTGRFFSGERYF | TRBV15 | 16 | TRBJ2-7 | . | .
TGTGCCAGCTCACCACTAGCACGGGCAGATACGCAGTATTTT | CASSPLARADTQYF | TRBV18 | 14 | TRBJ2-3 | . | .
TGTGCCAGCAGCCTAGGACAGAGGGGGTCCTACGAGCAGTACTTC | CASSLGQRGSYEQYF | TRBV7-9 | 15 | TRBJ2-7 | . | .
TGCGCCAGCAGCCCGGGGGCCACAGATACGCAGTATTTT | CASSPGATDTQYF | TRBV4-3 | 13 | TRBJ2-3 | . | .
TGTGCCAGCAGCGTAGGTGGCTCCGCCGTAGAGCAGTTCTTC | CASSVGGSAVEQFF | TRBV9 | 14 | TRBJ2-1 | . | .
TGCAGCGTTGAAGCGGGGCCCTTTAGCACAGATACGCAGTATTTT | CSVEAGPFSTDTQYF | TRBV29-1 | 15 | TRBJ2-3 | . | .
TGCAGCGTCGCGAGCCCCGACGAGCAGTACTTC | CSVASPDEQYF | TRBV29-1 | 11 | TRBJ2-7 | . | .
TGCAGCGCCAGGACGCCCGACTATGGCTACACCTTC | CSARTPDYGYTF | TRBV29-1 | 12 | TRBJ1-2 | . | .
TGTGCCAGCAGCGTACCGGCGCGGACAGGGTTCAATGAGCAGTTCTTC | CASSVPARTGFNEQFF | TRBV9 | 16 | TRBJ2-1 | . | TRBD1
TGTGCCAGCAGTTTAACGAGTCCGACAGATACGCAGTATTTT | CASSLTSPTDTQYF | TRBV28 | 14 | TRBJ2-3 | . | .
TGTGCCAGCAGCGGCGGGACAGGCTCCTACAATGAGCAGTTCTTC | CASSGGTGSYNEQFF | TRBV7-3 | 15 | TRBJ2-1 | . | TRBD1
TGCAGCGTTGCCCTAGCAGATACGCAGTATTTT | CSVALADTQYF | TRBV29-1 | 11 | TRBJ2-3 | . | .
TGTGCCAGCAGCTTACCAGGGTTCGACACAGATACGCAGTATTTT | CASSLPGFDTDTQYF | TRBV5-6 | 15 | TRBJ2-3 | once | .
TGTGCCAGCAGTGTCTGTTGTGGGCAGAACACTGAAGCTTTCTTT | CASSVCCGQNTEAFF | TRBV6-4 | 15 | TRBJ1-1 | . | .